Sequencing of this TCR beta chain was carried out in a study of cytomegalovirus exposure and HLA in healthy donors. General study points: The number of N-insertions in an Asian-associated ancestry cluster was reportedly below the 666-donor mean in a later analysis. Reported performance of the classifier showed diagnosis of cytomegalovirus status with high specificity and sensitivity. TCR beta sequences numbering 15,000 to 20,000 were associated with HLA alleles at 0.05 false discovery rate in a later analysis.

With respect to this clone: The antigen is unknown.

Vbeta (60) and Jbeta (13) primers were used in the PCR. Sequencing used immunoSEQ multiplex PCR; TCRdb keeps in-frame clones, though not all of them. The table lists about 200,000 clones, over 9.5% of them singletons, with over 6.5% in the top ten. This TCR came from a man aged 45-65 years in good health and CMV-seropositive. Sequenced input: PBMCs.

This chain's CDR3 is CASSPREGQDRADEQFF. CDR3 coding DNA: TGTGCCAGCAGCCCTCGGGAGGGACAAGATAGGGCCGATGAGCAGTTCTTC. This sequence joins TRBV11-1 and TRBJ2-1, with TRBD2 matching over 8 bases. Germline trimming cut 5 bases from V and 8 bases from J; bases unmatched to any gene: 17. CDR3 length: 17 amino acids. Germline assignment: CDR1 SGHAT and CDR2 FQDESV (reference sequence).